This is a list of T cell receptor beta chains from one sample in a study of response to subunit inactivated influenza vaccine. Via MiXCR, TCRdb re-called the RT-PCR reads, giving one row per CDR3 protein. There are around 580,000 distinct CDR3 sequences in the sample; approximately 12% occur only once, and 10% lies in the top ten. This material consisted of PBMCs from blood, taken on the day of vaccination. The receptors shown here come from a man in his fifties or sixties who received an inactivated influenza vaccine. Both conserved end residues are part of each CDR3. D genes are given only for firm matches. Clone size is given for some rows only: seen once, a few or many times, or a class if the clone is expanded.

D: NA; size: NA; J: TRBJ2-7; length: 15; V: TRBV19; DNA: TGTGCCAGTAGTCTTCGTCAGGAAAGGGTATACGAGCAGTACTTC; CDR3: CASSLRQERVYEQYF
D: NA; size: NA; J: TRBJ2-1; length: 15; V: TRBV7-6; DNA: TGTGCCAGCAGTTTAGCCGGGGTTGGTGGTGATGAGCAGTTCTTC; CDR3: CASSLAGVGGDEQFF
D: NA; size: NA; J: TRBJ2-1; length: 14; V: TRBV5-6; DNA: TGTGCCAGCAGCTTTGGGACTGTAAACAATGAGCAGTTCTTC; CDR3: CASSFGTVNNEQFF
D: TRBD2; size: NA; J: TRBJ2-1; length: 17; V: TRBV24-1; DNA: TGTGCCACCAGTGATTTGACTAGCGGGGGGCTTACGGGGGAGCAGTTCTTC; CDR3: CATSDLTSGGLTGEQFF
D: TRBD2; size: NA; J: TRBJ2-3; length: 19; V: TRBV4-3; DNA: TGCGCCAGCAGCCGACAACAGGGGACTAGCGGCCTTAGCACAGATACGCAGTATTTT; CDR3: CASSRQQGTSGLSTDTQYF
D: NA; size: NA; J: TRBJ2-7; length: 14; V: TRBV5-5; DNA: TGTGCCAGCAGCTTGTTCGACACATCCTACGAGCAGTACTTC; CDR3: CASSLFDTSYEQYF
D: NA; size: few; J: TRBJ1-5; length: 14; V: TRBV12-3/TRBV12-4; DNA: TGTGCCAGCAGTTTGGACAGTATCAATCAGCCCCAGCATTTT; CDR3: CASSLDSINQPQHF
D: NA; size: few; J: TRBJ2-5; length: 16; V: TRBV7-2; DNA: TGTGCCAGCAGCTACTTATCAGCGCCTATCCAAGAGACCCAGTACTTC; CDR3: CASSYLSAPIQETQYF
D: TRBD2; size: many; J: TRBJ2-3; length: 16; V: TRBV2; DNA: TGTGCCAGCAGGGAGACTAGCGGGGGGCTAGCAGATACGCAGTATTTT; CDR3: CASRETSGGLADTQYF
D: TRBD2; size: NA; J: TRBJ2-3; length: 19; V: TRBV5-4; DNA: TGTGCCAGCAGCTTCGGACAGGGAGGACTAGCGGGTGCGACAGATACGCAGTATTTT; CDR3: CASSFGQGGLAGATDTQYF
D: NA; size: NA; J: TRBJ1-5; length: 16; V: TRBV6-1; DNA: TGTGCCAGCAGTATTGGGGGGGCTAGCAGCAATCAGCCCCAGCATTTT; CDR3: CASSIGGASSNQPQHF
D: NA; size: once; J: TRBJ2-2; length: 14; V: TRBV20-1; DNA: TGCAGTGCTAGAGATCGGAAGCGTGGCGGGGAGCTGTTTTTT; CDR3: CSARDRKRGGELFF
D: TRBD1; size: few; J: TRBJ2-3; length: 14; V: TRBV5-1; DNA: TGCGCCAGCAGCGTCACAGGGGAAGTAGATACGCAGTATTTT; CDR3: CASSVTGEVDTQYF
D: NA; size: few; J: TRBJ2-5; length: 15; V: TRBV4-2; DNA: TGTGCCAGCAGCCATTCCGTAGGGGGGCAGGAGACCCAGTACTTC; CDR3: CASSHSVGGQETQYF
D: NA; size: NA; J: TRBJ2-7; length: 13; V: TRBV10-3; DNA: TGTGCCATCAGTGATAGCGGCAGCTACGAGCAGTACTTC; CDR3: CAISDSGSYEQYF
D: NA; size: NA; J: TRBJ2-2; length: 12; V: TRBV3-1; DNA: TGTGCCAGCAGCCAAGCTAGCGGGGAGCTGTTTTTT; CDR3: CASSQASGELFF
D: NA; size: few; J: TRBJ2-1; length: 12; V: TRBV6-2/TRBV6-3; DNA: TGTGCCAGCCGGCGTACAACCAATGAGCAGTTCTTC; CDR3: CASRRTTNEQFF
D: NA; size: NA; J: TRBJ1-6; length: 12; V: TRBV7-9; DNA: TGTGCCAGCAGCTTGGGGGTTTCACCCCTCCACTTT; CDR3: CASSLGVSPLHF
D: TRBD2; size: NA; J: TRBJ2-7; length: 15; V: TRBV9; DNA: TGTGCCAGCAGCGCCAGCGGGGGCCGACCATACGAGCAGTACTTC; CDR3: CASSASGGRPYEQYF
D: TRBD2; size: NA; J: TRBJ2-3; length: 16; V: TRBV3-1; DNA: TGTGCCAGCAGCCAAGGAGCGGGGGCCGCCACAGATACGCAGTATTTT; CDR3: CASSQGAGAATDTQYF
D: NA; size: NA; J: TRBJ2-5; length: 14; V: TRBV5-1; DNA: TGCGCCAGCAAGCGAGGACAGACTGAAGAGACCCAGTACTTC; CDR3: CASKRGQTEETQYF
D: TRBD1; size: few; J: TRBJ1-5; length: 14; V: TRBV30; DNA: TGTGCCTGGAGCGGGGGACAGCCCAATCAGCCCCAGCATTTT; CDR3: CAWSGGQPNQPQHF
D: TRBD2; size: NA; J: TRBJ2-1; length: 16; V: TRBV29-1; DNA: TGCAGCGTTGAAGATCAGGCGGGGGGGGCCTACAATGAGCAGTTCTTC; CDR3: CSVEDQAGGAYNEQFF
D: NA; size: few; J: TRBJ2-1; length: 15; V: TRBV5-5; DNA: TGTGCCAGCAGCCGTGGGGATAGCTCCTACAATGAGCAGTTCTTC; CDR3: CASSRGDSSYNEQFF
D: TRBD1; size: NA; J: TRBJ2-2; length: 15; V: TRBV7-9; DNA: TGTGCCAGCAGACGGACAGGGGCGAACACCGGGGAGCTGTTTTTT; CDR3: CASRRTGANTGELFF
D: TRBD2; size: few; J: TRBJ2-7; length: 16; V: TRBV28; DNA: TGTGCCAGCAGTTCGATAGGAGCGGGGGATTTCTACGAGCAGTACTTC; CDR3: CASSSIGAGDFYEQYF
D: NA; size: few; J: TRBJ2-1; length: 16; V: TRBV7-2; DNA: TGTGCCAGCAGCCTAGCAGGTAGCGGAGCCTACAATGAGCAGTTCTTC; CDR3: CASSLAGSGAYNEQFF
D: NA; size: NA; J: TRBJ2-7; length: 14; V: TRBV5-1; DNA: TGCGCCAGCGGGCCCGGGGACTTCTACTACGAGCAGTACTTC; CDR3: CASGPGDFYYEQYF
D: NA; size: few; J: TRBJ2-2; length: 18; V: TRBV5-1; DNA: TGCGCCAGCAGCTTACGCACAGCTACCGGAGGAGGCACCGGGGAGCTGTTTTTT; CDR3: CASSLRTATGGGTGELFF
D: NA; size: few; J: TRBJ2-2; length: 13; V: TRBV7-9; DNA: TGTGCCAGCACCCAATCGGGTACCGGGGAGCTGTTTTTT; CDR3: CASTQSGTGELFF
D: NA; size: NA; J: TRBJ2-1; length: 13; V: TRBV5-1; DNA: TGCGCCAGCAGCTTGGAGGGGGGTGCGGAGCAGTTCTTC; CDR3: CASSLEGGAEQFF
D: NA; size: NA; J: TRBJ2-1; length: 16; V: TRBV20-1; DNA: TGCAGTGCTAGAGATTTGGGACTTAGCTCCTACAATGAGCAGTTCTTC; CDR3: CSARDLGLSSYNEQFF